The next 23 T cell receptor beta chains were all read from a single sample in a study of cytomegalovirus exposure and HLA in healthy donors. Amplification used 60 Vbeta primers and 13 Jbeta primers. TCRdb's copy holds only in-frame clones and misses some; the assay was immunoSEQ multiplex PCR. The sample yields approximately 190,000 clones, roughly 80% seen once. The sequencing sample was made of PBMCs. The receptor source for this set is a man aged 40-50 years in good health and CMV-seropositive.

The rearrangement uses TRBV6-5 and TRBJ2-7; 8 nucleotides agree with TRBD1. The CDR3 contains 14 residues. With 2 bases clipped from V and 7 bases from J, the junction kept 7 bases outside the gene matches. In germline, CDR1 is MNHEY, CDR2 SVGAGI. The CDR3 protein is CASSYSQGADEQYF. As DNA, the CDR3 is TGTGCCAGCAGTTACAGCCAGGGGGCTGATGAGCAGTACTTC.

The CDR3 protein is CASSPAGGPQETQYF. The CDR3 bases are TGTGCCAGCAGCCCAGCGGGGGGGCCCCAAGAGACCCAGTACTTC. The chain combines TRBV7-6 with TRBJ2-5, with 10 bases identical to TRBD2. Germline values: CDR1 SGHVS, CDR2 FNYEAQ. This CDR3 has 15 amino acids. V lost 5 bases, J lost 1 base, and 4 bases stayed unmatched. The variable domain in full, completed from reference TRBV7-6 and TRBJ2-5, reads GAGVSQSPRYKVTKRGQDVALRCDPISGHVSLYWYRQALGQGPEFLTYFNYEAQQDKSGLPNDRFSAERPEGSISTLTIQRTEQRDSAMYRCASSPAGGPQETQYFGPGTRLLVL.

V is TRBV5-1 and J is TRBJ2-5; D is unresolved. Looked up from germline, CDR1 is SGHRS and CDR2 is YFSETQ. V was cut by 2 bases and J by 2 bases, with 7 bases left in between. The CDR3 has 13 residues. CDR3 sequence reads: CASSLSQQETQYF. CDR3 DNA: TGCGCCAGCAGCTTATCCCAGCAAGAGACCCAGTACTTC.

The chain links TRBV5-4 to TRBJ1-2, with TRBD1 matching 8 bases. The germline CDR1 and CDR2 sequences are SGHNT and YYREEE (reference sequence). J was trimmed by 1 base and V by 4 bases; bases with no gene match: 3. This CDR3 region has 14 residues. CDR3 bases: TGTGCCAGCAGCCCGGGACAGGTTAACTATGGCTACACCTTC. Translating it yields CASSPGQVNYGYTF.

The J gene is TRBJ1-6, the V gene TRBV4-2; no clear D. V was pared by 0 bases and J by 9 bases, with 9 bases between. Per germline, CDR1 LGHNA and CDR2 YNFKEQ. This CDR3 has 14 residues. CDR3 loop: CASSQDESISPLHF. CDR3 DNA sequence: TGTGCCAGCAGCCAAGATGAGTCGATTTCACCCCTCCACTTT.

The rearrangement links TRBV29-1 to TRBJ2-1, with 8 nucleotides matching TRBD1. Germline V gene lookup returns CDR1 SQVTM and CDR2 ANQGSEA. V trimming: 6 bases; J trimming: 6 bases; junction bases outside the gene matches: 10. The CDR3 covers 14 residues. The CDR3 spells CSVDYYRGSNEQFF. The CDR3 DNA follows: TGCAGCGTCGACTATTACAGGGGGTCCAATGAGCAGTTCTTC.

This rearrangement joins TRBV4-1 to TRBJ2-1, with D maybe TRBD2 (5 bases). CDR3 length equals 14 residues. V lost 0 bases to trimming and J lost 9 bases, with 12 bases between them. The V gene's germline CDR1 is MGHRA and CDR2 YSYEKL. In nucleotides, the CDR3 is TGCGCCAGCAGCCAAGATGATGCGGGCGGTGAGCAGTTCTTC. It specifies CASSQDDAGGEQFF.

This clone appeared once. The rearrangement joins TRBV29-1 to TRBJ2-7; tentative D call: TRBD1 (6 bases). Germline values: CDR1 SQVTM, CDR2 ANQGSEA. The CDR3 sequence is 13 residues long. V gave up 4 bases and J gave up 2 bases, with 12 bases separating them. Written as DNA, the CDR3 is TGCAGCGTTGCACAGGGTGGAACCTACGAGCAGTACTTC. Translation: CSVAQGGTYEQYF.

The gene calls are TRBV9 and TRBJ2-3, with 8 bases fitting TRBD2. The CDR3 runs 15 residues. Germline V gene sequence: CDR1 SGDLS, CDR2 YYNGEE. Trimming removed 1 base from V and 1 base from J; junction bases left unmatched: 2. The CDR3 nucleotides read TGTGCCAGCAGCGTAAGAGCGGGAGGCACAGATACGCAGTATTTT. This codes for CASSVRAGGTDTQYF.

The chain combines TRBV27 with TRBJ2-7, with 9 positions matching TRBD1. Trimming cost V 2 bases and J 1 base; bases outside gene matches: 0. The CDR3 sequence is 14 residues long. Germline-derived CDR1 and CDR2 are MNHEY and SMNVEV (reference sequence). CDR3 DNA: TGTGCCAGCAGTTTAGGGACAGGGTCCTACGAGCAGTACTTC. Its protein product is CASSLGTGSYEQYF.

This chain connects TRBV6-6 to TRBJ2-7, with D possibly TRBD1 on 6 matching bases. Germline V gives CDR1 MNHNY, CDR2 SVGAGI (reference sequence). V was clipped by 11 bases and J by 6 bases, with 8 bases between them. The CDR3 runs to 9 residues. DNA of the CDR3: TGTGCCTTCAGGGGCGAGCAGTACTTC. Encoded protein: CAFRGEQYF.

This clone appeared a single time. The rearrangement uses TRBV19 and TRBJ2-4; 10 bases map to TRBD1. Germline V gene sequence: CDR1 LNHDA, CDR2 SQIVND (reference sequence). V was clipped by 5 bases and J by 7 bases; unmatched bases: 8. This CDR3 comprises 15 residues. CDR3 sequence: CASSSKTGGSNIQYF. The CDR3 DNA is TGTGCCAGTAGTTCTAAGACAGGGGGCTCGAACATTCAGTACTTC.

The rearrangement links TRBV21-1 to TRBJ1-2. TRBV21-1 is a listed pseudogene. The length of the CDR3 is 17 residues. In DNA form, the CDR3 reads TGTGCCAGCGGGAGGGAATCGGGGGGCGAAAGCCGCTATGGCTACACCTTC. Translated: CASGRESGGESRYGYTF.

The chain employs TRBV5-1 and TRBJ1-1, with TRBD1 as a possible D gene (6 bases). V dropped 3 bases and J dropped 6 bases, with 15 bases sitting between them. This CDR3 has 14 residues. Germline V gene sequence: CDR1 SGHRS, CDR2 YFSETQ. The CDR3 DNA reads TGCGCCAGCAGCTCTGACAGGATGCGTGCTGAAGCTTTCTTT. Translating gives CASSSDRMRAEAFF.

This chain connects TRBV4-1 to TRBJ1-1; weak D call: TRBD1 (5 bases). V dropped 0 bases and J dropped 1 base, with 12 bases sitting between them. This CDR3 comprises 16 residues. Germline V gene sequence: CDR1 MGHRA, CDR2 YSYEKL. The CDR3 region is CASSQDREGWNTEAFF. The CDR3 bases are TGCGCCAGCAGCCAAGATCGGGAGGGGTGGAACACTGAAGCTTTCTTT.

The CDR3 DNA reads TGTGCCATCAGTGAGTCGGTGTTGGCGGGGCCATCCTACGAGCAGTACTTC. It is translated as CAISESVLAGPSYEQYF. This chain uses TRBV10-3 with TRBJ2-7; possible D gene TRBD2, 6 bases. The CDR3 sequence is 17 residues long. Per germline, CDR1 ENHRY and CDR2 SYGVKD. Trimming removed 0 bases from V and 1 base from J, with 16 bases in between.

This clone was counted once. The chain combines TRBV30 with TRBJ1-3; D remains ambiguous. The CDR3 runs 15 residues. CDR1 is GTSNPN, CDR2 SVGIG, per germline (reference sequence). Trimming pared 0 bases from V and 5 bases from J, leaving 14 bases between. The CDR3 bases are TGTGCCTGGAGTGTAGAGGGCAGGACTAGAAACACCATATATTTT. The encoded protein is CAWSVEGRTRNTIYF.

Written as DNA, the CDR3 is TGCGCCAGCAGCTTTGTTAGCGGGGGGTCCGATGAGCAGTTCTTC. It specifies CASSFVSGGSDEQFF. This sequence joins TRBV5-1 and TRBJ2-1; 10 nucleotides match TRBD2. Per the germline V gene, CDR1 is SGHRS and CDR2 is YFSETQ. There are 15 residues in the CDR3. The junction had 7 bases not matched to a gene; V was cut back by 2 bases and J by 8 bases.

The chain employs TRBV9 and TRBJ2-1, with TRBD2 matching over 9 bases. Germline V CDR1 and CDR2: SGDLS, YYNGEE. The CDR3 length is 15 residues. Trimming cost V 5 bases and J 5 bases; bases outside gene matches: 8. The CDR3 protein is CASSPGPSGNNEQFF. The CDR3 DNA sequence: TGTGCCAGCAGTCCTGGTCCTAGCGGGAACAATGAGCAGTTCTTC.

The CDR3 nucleotides are TGTGCCAGTACCACACGATTCAGCGGGGGGAAGAACACCGGGGAGCTGTTTTTT. Translation gives CASTTRFSGGKNTGELFF. V is TRBV19 and J is TRBJ2-2, with 9 bases lining up with TRBD2. J gave up 1 base and V 7 bases, and 13 bases lay outside the gene matches. Germline V lookup: CDR1 LNHDA, CDR2 SQIVND (reference sequence). The CDR3 length is 18 residues.

This clone appeared once. This chain connects TRBV19 to TRBJ2-5; 10 bases match TRBD1. Losses at the gene ends were 6 bases for V and 3 bases for J; bases not matched to a gene: 4. Per the germline V gene, CDR1 is LNHDA and CDR2 is SQIVND (reference sequence). The CDR3 totals 14 residues. CDR3 sequence (DNA): TGTGCCAGTAGATCGGACAGGGGGAAAGAGACCCAGTACTTC. Its protein is CASRSDRGKETQYF.

The chain joins TRBV28 to TRBJ1-1; D remains unclear. V lost 0 bases to trimming and J lost 1 base, with 6 bases between them. The CDR3 has 14 amino acids. Germline-derived CDR1 and CDR2 are MDHEN and SYDVKM. The CDR3 DNA reads TGTGCCAGCAGTTTATGGACACAGAACACTGAAGCTTTCTTT. It specifies CASSLWTQNTEAFF.

This clone has more than one count but fewer than ten. V usage is TRBV2 and J usage is TRBJ1-4; D is unclear. Germline loops: CDR1 SNHLY, CDR2 FYNNEI. V was clipped by 7 bases and J by 12 bases, with 12 bases between them. This CDR3 spans 11 amino acids. DNA for the CDR3: TGTGCCAGCACCTACCCCCCCGAACTGTTTTTT. Its translation is CASTYPPELFF.